This T cell receptor beta chain was recovered during a study of molecular identifiers for immune sequencing clone quantification (dated by TCRdb to 2017 to 2018). General notes on the study: In a replicate experiment, RNA from about 19,000 or 110,000 naive CD8 T cells was split into five aliquots, four of which were sequenced. The study was a methods study using CD8 T cells to benchmark molecular-identifier clustering-based TCR repertoire sequencing (MIDCIRS) and TCR RNA copy counting. The investigation overall reported the following: When barcode sub-clustering was not used, chimeric consensus sequences inflated TCR diversity, with chimeras reaching as high as 47%. Clones above 20 RNA copies held over 97% of molecules in CMV-specific effector cells but under 1% in naive cells. Highly expanded clone sizes could be underestimated if identical TCR molecules share a barcode. About 3 recovered TCR RNA copies per cell were obtained by modeling, versus about 9.7 by digital PCR, implying a capture efficiency of 25% to 35%. The naive libraries included spiked-in Jurkat TCR RNA (roughly ten copies' worth), and this Jurkat TCR RNA is not part of the donor repertoire. Even against a background of about 960,000 naive CD8 T cells, spiked-in Jurkat TCR RNA amounting to a single cell's worth was reported to be detectable.

V ends up 1 base short and J 8 bases short, with an unmatched junction base count of 8. The CDR1 and CDR2 encoded by the germline V gene are SGHVS and FNYEAQ. The CDR3 contains 16 residues, cysteine and phenylalanine counted. The retained sequence is limited to the CDR3, 48 bases, with the frame set at the first base. Libraries of naive CD8 T cells were built from around 18,000 to 910,000 sorted cells, with 10%, 30% or 50% of the purified RNA used. Naive CD8 T cells were FACS-sorted as CD8+CD4-CCR7+CD45RA+ on a BD FACSAria II into RLT Plus buffer. To test detection sensitivity, Jurkat RNA equal to 10 or so TCR copies was added to samples of about 20,000-1,000,000 naive CD8 T cells. Enrichment of CD8 T cells was done with RosetteSep CD8+ T Cell Enrichment Cocktail plus Ficoll-Paque, and ACK red cell lysis came afterward. Preparation of the library involved PCR. Sequencing was performed on a NextSeq 500. Preparation of bulk TCR libraries followed a previously described approach, with the TCR primers listed in Table S5. The Qiagen AllPrep DNA/RNA kit was used to purify total RNA. Reads from multiple sequencing runs of the same library were pooled before analysis. Per the source publication's procedure: Reads were retained only if their TCR constant sequence matched exactly, and those retained reads were trimmed to 150 nt and grouped according to their 12-nt molecular barcodes. Reads within each barcode group were sub-clustered using a 15% Levenshtein threshold, and quality-weighted consensus sequences were constructed for each RNA molecule. Non-functional sequences were filtered out, along with any lower-count sequence sitting one edit away from another sequence. Based on a fit of two negative binomial distributions, barcode sub-clusters having less than 20% of the maximum read count were discarded. The public reads were quality trimmed at Q25 with fastp and then assembled into clones with MiXCR by TCRdb, keeping productive beta chains. Rows merge per CDR3 protein into single entries with the most common DNA and genes. The V and J calls reflect TCRdb's pipeline rather than the authors' work. In this sample the table shows approximately 550,000 distinct CDR3 sequences, about a quarter of which occur a single time. Around 0.78% of the sample comes from the top ten.

This clonotype was recorded a few times. Its cognate antigen has yet to be identified. The record has no base qualities; no much larger clone is one base away. The sample was naive CD8+ T cells from blood, with Jurkat cell RNA spiked in. The cell subset or site label, as the study defines it: FACS-sorted CD8+CD4-CCR7+CD45RA+ naive T cells. The chain was built from TRBV7-6 and TRBJ2-1; 10 bases in the junction line up with TRBD2. The sequence was collected from a human donor in good health. Some libraries in this study had Jurkat cell RNA spiked in. The CDR3 has the sequence CASSLDPSGSPDEQFF. The DNA reads TGTGCCAGCAGCTTAGATCCTAGCGGGAGCCCAGATGAGCAGTTCTTC.